The 19 T cell receptor beta chains below all came from one sample that was sequenced in a study of beta chain features in type 1 diabetes. Study results and caveats: Shortening of TCRB CDR3s, moderate but significant, appeared in all four CD4+ subsets of Type 1 diabetes patients.

TCRB transcripts that were expressed got sequenced, as all of the isolated RNA had been reverse transcribed. TCRdb's table, derived via immunoSEQ multiplex PCR, lists solely in-frame clones and lacks some. Counted here are roughly 160,000 clones, 6% to 9% occurring once; the ten biggest clones make up approximately 0.54%. Their cognate antigens are unknown. Material: central memory CD4+ T cells from blood. These receptors all stem from a man aged 18 to 35 with type 1 diabetes.

This chain's CDR3 is CASSLIATGATGELFF. CDR3 DNA: TGTGCCAGCTCACTTATCGCGACAGGGGCCACCGGGGAGCTGTTTTTT. J is TRBJ2-2 and V is TRBV18, with TRBD1 matching 8 bases. Unmatched junction bases numbered 8, after V lost 4 bases and J lost 4 bases. CDR1 is KGHSH and CDR2 is LQKENI in the germline V gene. The CDR3 runs 16 residues.

V is TRBV27 and J is TRBJ2-1, with TRBD2 matching over 11 bases. CDR1 is MNHEY and CDR2 is SMNVEV in the germline V gene (reference sequence). V was pared by 6 bases and J by 0 bases, with 7 bases of the junction left unmatched. This CDR3 comprises 17 residues. CDR3 loop: CASSFRSGRGSYNEQFF. The CDR3 coding sequence is TGTGCCAGCAGCTTCCGTAGCGGGAGGGGCTCCTACAATGAGCAGTTCTTC.

This clone has only a few counts. The chain employs TRBV7-2 and TRBJ1-2, with a possible D match to TRBD1 (6 bases). The V gene's germline CDR1 is SGHTA and CDR2 FQGNSA. This CDR3 contains 14 residues. Trimming removed 3 bases at V and 2 bases at J, with 10 bases between. The CDR3 DNA is TGTGCCAGCAGCTTCGGACAGTTGAACTATGGCTACACCTTC. Protein sequence: CASSFGQLNYGYTF.

The rearrangement uses TRBV7-7 and TRBJ2-7; D is unresolved. Trimming took 4 bases from V and 6 from J, leaving 13 bases between them. CDR1 is SSHAT, CDR2 FNYEAQ, per germline (reference sequence). There are 13 residues in the CDR3. The CDR3 DNA reads TGTGCCAGCAGCTCCGTAGTTGCCTCCGAGCAGTACTTC. Protein sequence: CASSSVVASEQYF.

The chain's CDR3 is CASSLATGGPYEQYF. The CDR3 DNA sequence: TGCGCCAGCAGCTTGGCTACAGGGGGGCCCTACGAGCAGTACTTC. The V and J genes are TRBV5-1 and TRBJ2-7; 8 bases match TRBD1. Germline loops: CDR1 SGHRS, CDR2 YFSETQ. Trimming cost V 0 bases and J 2 bases; bases outside gene matches: 4. This CDR3 has 15 residues.

The rearrangement links TRBV10-3 to TRBJ2-1, with TRBD1 matching over 9 bases. The CDR3 is made up of 14 amino acids. V lost 6 bases, J lost 6 bases, and 6 bases stayed unmatched. Germline lookup yields CDR1 ENHRY and CDR2 SYGVKD. CDR3 nucleotide sequence: TGTGCCATCAGGGAACAGGGGGCGGGCAATGAGCAGTTCTTC. Its protein is CAIREQGAGNEQFF.

The chain combines TRBV7-2 with TRBJ2-7, with a tentative D call TRBD2 (6 bases). Trimming pared 4 bases from V and 4 bases from J, leaving 23 bases between. The CDR3 runs 17 residues. Germline V gene lookup returns CDR1 SGHTA and CDR2 FQGNSA. CDR3 amino acids: CASSSGSTWGEPYEQYF. The CDR3 DNA reads TGTGCCAGCAGCTCAGGGTCGACGTGGGGGGAACCTTACGAGCAGTACTTC.

This clone was counted a few times. The chain employs TRBV6-5 and TRBJ2-5; D is possibly TRBD1 (7 bases). The CDR3 runs 13 residues. V gave up 5 bases and J gave up 14 bases, with 21 bases separating them. In germline, CDR1 is MNHEY, CDR2 SVGAGI. The CDR3: CASSRGTEGQSYF. CDR3 nucleotides: TGTGCCAGCAGTAGGGGAACGGAGGGACAGTCTTACTTC.

This clone was seen a handful of times. The chain combines TRBV28 with TRBJ2-7; 7 nucleotides line up with TRBD1. Trimming at V came to 4 bases and at J to 0 bases, leaving 6 bases not matched to a gene. The CDR3 sequence is 15 residues long. CDR1 MDHEN and CDR2 SYDVKM come from the germline V gene. The CDR3 loop reads CASSSRQGYSYEQYF. The CDR3 bases are TGTGCCAGCAGTTCCAGACAGGGATACTCCTACGAGCAGTACTTC.

V is TRBV19 and J is TRBJ2-7; 7 bases are a match to TRBD1. This CDR3 spans 16 amino acids. Germline values: CDR1 LNHDA, CDR2 SQIVND (reference sequence). V was clipped by 2 bases and J by 4 bases; unmatched bases: 11. The CDR3: CASSIWGPGTAYEQYF. CDR3 nucleotides: TGTGCCAGTAGTATATGGGGCCCCGGGACAGCTTACGAGCAGTACTTC.

The rearrangement uses TRBV2 and TRBJ2-3; D gene uncertain. Between the trimmed V and J ends, which lost 3 bases and 4 bases, there was a span of 8 bases. Germline values: CDR1 SNHLY, CDR2 FYNNEI. This CDR3 spans 13 amino acids. Here the CDR3 DNA reads TGTGCCAGCAGTGACACGGTCGCAGATACGCAGTATTTT. Protein: CASSDTVADTQYF.

A few counts support this clone. V is TRBV29-1 and J is TRBJ2-7, with D perhaps TRBD2 (5 bases). This CDR3 has 13 residues. Germline V gene lookup returns CDR1 SQVTM and CDR2 ANQGSEA. Trimming removed 1 base at V and 3 bases at J, with 10 bases between. Here the CDR3 reads CSVEAGINYEQYF. CDR3 coding DNA: TGCAGCGTTGAAGCGGGAATAAACTACGAGCAGTACTTC.

There are a few counts of this clone. The chain recombines TRBV10-3 with TRBJ2-7; TRBD1 matches 9 bases. The V segment lost 7 bases and the J segment 4 bases; nucleotides outside the gene matches: 5. The CDR3 totals 13 residues. Germline V gene lookup returns CDR1 ENHRY and CDR2 SYGVKD. The CDR3 DNA is TGTGCCATCACACGACAGGGGGTGTACGAGCAGTACTTC. Its translation is CAITRQGVYEQYF.

The table lists this clone with a count of one. This chain connects TRBV6-4 to TRBJ1-5; D is perhaps TRBD1 (5 bases). Germline V lookup: CDR1 MRHNA, CDR2 SNTAGT. CDR3 length: 15 amino acids. V was shortened by 0 bases and J by 2 bases, with 8 bases between the two germline ends. CDR3 DNA sequence: TGTGCCAGCAGTGACTCCAGGGCCCGCAATCAGCCCCAGCATTTT. Translating gives CASSDSRARNQPQHF.

CDR3 DNA: TGTGCCAGTAGGTCCGGACAGGGGCCAGATACGCAGTATTTT. Translation gives CASRSGQGPDTQYF. The chain recombines TRBV19 with TRBJ2-3; the match to TRBD1 covers 9 bases. CDR3 length equals 14 residues. J lost 4 bases, V lost 6 bases, and 5 bases had no gene match. Germline CDR1 and CDR2: LNHDA and SQIVND (reference sequence).

The V gene is TRBV20-1, the J gene TRBJ1-2, with 10 nucleotides matching TRBD1. The V gene end was trimmed by 6 bases and the J gene end by 7 bases; junction bases not matched to a gene: 2. The length of the CDR3 is 11 residues. CDR1 and CDR2 (germline): DFQATT, SNEGSKA (reference sequence). The CDR3 sequence: CSAGTGVGYTF. CDR3 DNA: TGCAGTGCCGGGACAGGGGTTGGCTACACCTTC.

This clone was observed a few times. The chain is built from TRBV4-3 and TRBJ1-5, with 7 bases that match TRBD1. The CDR3 is made up of 14 amino acids. J was trimmed by 7 bases and V by 4 bases; bases with no gene match: 7. Germline assignment: CDR1 LGHNA and CDR2 YSLEER. Here the CDR3 DNA reads TGCGCCAGCAGCCTCACAGGGGAGCAACAGCCCCAGCATTTT. It codes for CASSLTGEQQPQHF.

This clone was recorded a few times. The chain employs TRBV28 and TRBJ1-2; TRBD1 aligns across 8 bases. Germline V gives CDR1 MDHEN, CDR2 SYDVKM. Trimming cost V 8 bases and J 4 bases; bases outside gene matches: 3. The CDR3 length is 12 residues. The CDR3 nucleotides read TGTGCCAGCGCCGACAGGGGCTATGGCTACACCTTC. Protein product: CASADRGYGYTF.

This clone turned up a few times. The chain couples TRBV7-2 to TRBJ2-7, with TRBD2 matching over 11 bases. Trimming cost V 0 bases and J 6 bases; bases outside gene matches: 7. There are 16 residues in the CDR3. The germline V gene encodes CDR1 SGHTA and CDR2 FQGNSA. In DNA, the CDR3 is TGTGCCAGCAGCTTAGCGTCCGGGACTAGCGGTTTCGAGCAGTACTTC. It encodes CASSLASGTSGFEQYF.